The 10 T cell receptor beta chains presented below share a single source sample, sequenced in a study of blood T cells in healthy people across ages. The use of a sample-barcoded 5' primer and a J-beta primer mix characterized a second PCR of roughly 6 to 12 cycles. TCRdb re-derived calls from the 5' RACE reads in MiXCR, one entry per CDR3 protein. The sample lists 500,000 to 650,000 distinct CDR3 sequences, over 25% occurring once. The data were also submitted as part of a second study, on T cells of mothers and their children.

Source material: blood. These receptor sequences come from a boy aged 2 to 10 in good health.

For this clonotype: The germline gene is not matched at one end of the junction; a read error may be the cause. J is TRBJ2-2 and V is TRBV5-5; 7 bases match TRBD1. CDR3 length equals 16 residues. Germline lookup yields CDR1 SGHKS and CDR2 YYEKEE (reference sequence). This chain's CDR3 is CASSLEGQKNTGEQFF. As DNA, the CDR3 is TGTGCCAGCAGCTTAGAGGGACAGAAGAACACCGGGGAGCAGTTTTTT.

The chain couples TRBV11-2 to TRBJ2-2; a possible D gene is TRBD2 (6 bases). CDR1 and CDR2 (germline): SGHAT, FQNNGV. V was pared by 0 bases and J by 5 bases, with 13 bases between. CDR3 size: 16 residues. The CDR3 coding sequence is TGTGCCAGCAGCTTAGAGTCGCGGGGCCGAACCGGGGAGCTGTTTTTT. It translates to CASSLESRGRTGELFF.

The CDR3 DNA reads as TGTGCCAGCAGCGTAGAGGTGGAGCCGGGGGAGCTGTTTTTT. The encoded protein is CASSVEVEPGELFF. The chain uses TRBV9 and TRBJ2-2; no definite D call. The CDR3 loop spans 14 amino acids. Deletions cut 0 bases from V and 8 bases from J, with 11 bases between. CDR1 and CDR2 (germline): SGDLS, YYNGEE.

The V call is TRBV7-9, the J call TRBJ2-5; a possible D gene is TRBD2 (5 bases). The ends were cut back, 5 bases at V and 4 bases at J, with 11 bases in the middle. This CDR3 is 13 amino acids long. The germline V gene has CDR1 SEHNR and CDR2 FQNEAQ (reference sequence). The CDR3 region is CASSPPEVETQYF. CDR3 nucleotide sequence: TGTGCCAGCAGCCCCCCGGAGGTAGAGACCCAGTACTTC.

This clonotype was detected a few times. The CDR3 DNA is TGTGCCAGCGCGCCTCAGAACACCGGGGAGCTGTTTTTT. Its translation is CASAPQNTGELFF. V usage is TRBV3-1 and J usage is TRBJ2-2; no clear D gene. This CDR3 region has 13 residues. Germline V gives CDR1 LGHDT, CDR2 YNNKEL (reference sequence). The ends were cut back, 8 bases at V and 1 base at J, with 8 bases in the middle.

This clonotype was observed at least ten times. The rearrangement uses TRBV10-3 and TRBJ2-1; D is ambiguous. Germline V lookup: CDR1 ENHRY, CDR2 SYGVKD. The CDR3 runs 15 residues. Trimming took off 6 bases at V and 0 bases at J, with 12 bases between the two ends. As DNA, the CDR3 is TGTGCCATCAGGAGCGATTTAAGCTCCTACAATGAGCAGTTCTTC. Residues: CAIRSDLSSYNEQFF.

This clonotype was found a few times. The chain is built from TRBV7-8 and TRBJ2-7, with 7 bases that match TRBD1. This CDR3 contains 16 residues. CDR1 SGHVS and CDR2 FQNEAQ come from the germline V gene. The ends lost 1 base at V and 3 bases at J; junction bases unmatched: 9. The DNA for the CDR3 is TGTGCCAGCAGCTTAGTTATCCGGGACAGTTACTACGAGCAGTACTTC. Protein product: CASSLVIRDSYYEQYF.

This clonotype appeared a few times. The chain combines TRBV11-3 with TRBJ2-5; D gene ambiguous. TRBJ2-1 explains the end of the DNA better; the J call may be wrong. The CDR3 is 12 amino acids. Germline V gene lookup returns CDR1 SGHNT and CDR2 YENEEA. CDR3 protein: CASSSHQSEQFF. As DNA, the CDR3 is TGTGCCAGCAGCTCCCACCAAAGTGAGCAGTTCTTC.

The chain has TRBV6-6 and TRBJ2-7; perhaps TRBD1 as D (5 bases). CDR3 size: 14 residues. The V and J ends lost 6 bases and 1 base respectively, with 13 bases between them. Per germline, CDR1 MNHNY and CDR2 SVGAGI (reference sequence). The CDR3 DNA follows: TGTGCCAGCAGCCCCCGGGCAGGGTCCTACGAGCAGTACTTC. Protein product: CASSPRAGSYEQYF.

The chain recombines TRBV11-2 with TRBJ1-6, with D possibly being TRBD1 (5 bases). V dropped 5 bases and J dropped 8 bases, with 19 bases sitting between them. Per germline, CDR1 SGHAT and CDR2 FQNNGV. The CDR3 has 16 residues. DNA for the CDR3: TGTGCCAGCAGCCCCCGCGGGGCAGGGCCCCATTCACCCCTCCACTTT. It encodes CASSPRGAGPHSPLHF. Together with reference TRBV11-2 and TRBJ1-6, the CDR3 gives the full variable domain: EAGVAQSPRYKIIEKRQSVAFWCNPISGHATLYWYQQILGQGPKLLIQFQNNGVVDDSQLPKDRFSAERLKGVDSTLKIQPAKLEDSAVYLCASSPRGAGPHSPLHFGNGTRLTVT.